This T cell receptor beta chain appears in the sequencing data of a study of cytomegalovirus exposure and HLA in healthy donors. Study-level findings and limits: A missense DCLRE1C variant was associated with V- and J-gene trimming of TCR beta chains in a later analysis, and an independent cohort replicated the association.

Germline V lookup: CDR1 SGHTA, CDR2 FQGNSA. This CDR3 is built from 15 residues. Trimming shortened V by 5 bases and J by 2 bases, and 13 bases separated the two germline ends. Researchers ran the PCR with 60 Vbeta and 13 Jbeta primers. The protocol was immunoSEQ multiplex PCR, while the TCRdb copy is restricted to in-frame clones and leaves out a portion. The sample yields 150,000 to 200,000 clones, around 83% seen once. With regard to this clone: No antigen is known for it.

The J gene is TRBJ1-3, the V gene TRBV7-2; a possible D gene is TRBD1 (6 bases). This clonotype was obtained from a man aged 18 to 30 in good health and CMV-seropositive. The sequenced sample consisted of PBMCs. CDR3 protein: CASSPVAGAGNTIYF. The CDR3 DNA sequence: TGTGCCAGCAGCCCTGTAGCAGGGGCTGGAAACACCATATATTTT.